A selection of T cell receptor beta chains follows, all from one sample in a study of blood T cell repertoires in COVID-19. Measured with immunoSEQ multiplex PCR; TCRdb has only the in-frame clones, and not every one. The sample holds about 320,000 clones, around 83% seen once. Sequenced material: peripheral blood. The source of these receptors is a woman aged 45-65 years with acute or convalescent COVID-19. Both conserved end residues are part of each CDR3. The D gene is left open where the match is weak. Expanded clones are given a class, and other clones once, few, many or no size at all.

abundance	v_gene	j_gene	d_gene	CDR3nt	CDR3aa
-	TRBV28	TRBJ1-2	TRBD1	TGTGCCAGCAGGACCCACAGGGGGCGGGATGGCTACACCTTC	CASRTHRGRDGYTF
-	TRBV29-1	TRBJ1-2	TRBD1	TGCAGCGGCGGGACAGACTATGGCTACACCTTC	CSGGTDYGYTF
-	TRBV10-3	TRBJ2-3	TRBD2	TGTGCCATCAGAAGCGGGAGGGCCGATACGCAGTATTTT	CAIRSGRADTQYF
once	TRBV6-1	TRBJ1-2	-	TGTGCCAGCAGTGAAAAGGGGGAAAGGGGCTACACCTTC	CASSEKGERGYTF
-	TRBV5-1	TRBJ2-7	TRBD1	TGCGCCAGCAGCTCCGGGACAGGGGGCTACGAGCAGTACTTC	CASSSGTGGYEQYF
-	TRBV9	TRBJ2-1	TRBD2	TGTGCCAGCAGCGTCGGGACTAGCGGGAGAGGTGAGCAGTTCTTC	CASSVGTSGRGEQFF
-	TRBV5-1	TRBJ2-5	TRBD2	TGCGCCAGCAGCTTGCGACTAGCGGGGAACCAAGAGACCCAGTACTTC	CASSLRLAGNQETQYF
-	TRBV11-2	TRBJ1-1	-	TGTGCCAGCAGCTTAGATCCCCTGAGGCCTCTATACACTGAAGCTTTCTTT	CASSLDPLRPLYTEAFF
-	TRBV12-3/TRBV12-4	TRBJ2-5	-	TGTGCCAGCAGTGCCACAGGGTACGAGACCCAGTACTTC	CASSATGYETQYF
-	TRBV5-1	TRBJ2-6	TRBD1	TGCGCCAGCAGCTTGGGGACAGGGGACAACCCTGGGGCCAACGTCCTGACTTTC	CASSLGTGDNPGANVLTF
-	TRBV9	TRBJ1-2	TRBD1	TGTGCCAGCAGGGCACCAGCGATGGGACAGGGTGACTATGGCTACACCTTC	CASRAPAMGQGDYGYTF
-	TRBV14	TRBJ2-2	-	TGTGCCAGCAGCCAAGGAGGGAACACCGGGGAGCTGTTTTTT	CASSQGGNTGELFF
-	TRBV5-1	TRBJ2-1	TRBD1	TGCGCCAGCAGCCTTAGACAGGGGGCCTACAATGAGCAGTTCTTC	CASSLRQGAYNEQFF
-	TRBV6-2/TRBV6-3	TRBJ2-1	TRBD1	TGTGCCAGCAGCCAACAGGGGTTAACCTACAATGAGCAGTTCTTC	CASSQQGLTYNEQFF
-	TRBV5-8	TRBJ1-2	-	TGTGCCAGCAGCCACTCTGGAGGGAAATATGGCTACACCTTC	CASSHSGGKYGYTF